A selection of T cell receptor beta chains follows, all from one sample in a study of cytomegalovirus exposure and HLA in healthy donors. Method: immunoSEQ multiplex PCR; TCRdb's copy keeps in-frame clones and lacks some. Of about 170,000 clones in the sample, about 88% are singletons; the top ten hold less than 2.5%. Sequencing input: PBMCs. The receptors come from a man between 18 and 29 years old in good health and CMV-seropositive. Each CDR3 is given with its conserved first and last residue. Fields, in order: CDR3 protein, CDR3 DNA, J gene, V gene, clone size, D gene. The D gene is left open where the match is weak. Where a row states a size, it is once, few, many or the class of an expanded clone; other rows omit it.

CDR3aa: CASSPAGRQETQYF; CDR3nt: TGCGCCAGCAGCCCAGCGGGACGGCAAGAGACCCAGTACTTC; j_gene: TRBJ2-5; v_gene: TRBV5-1; abundance: -; d_gene: TRBD2
CDR3aa: CASSPGEYGYTF; CDR3nt: TGTGCCAGCTCACCCGGGGAGTATGGCTACACCTTC; j_gene: TRBJ1-2; v_gene: TRBV18; abundance: -; d_gene: -
CDR3aa: CAWSRGGATEAFF; CDR3nt: TGTGCCTGGAGTCGAGGGGGGGCCACTGAAGCTTTCTTT; j_gene: TRBJ1-1; v_gene: TRBV30; abundance: -; d_gene: -
CDR3aa: CASSQTGTSGGTNEQYF; CDR3nt: TGCGCCAGCAGCCAGACTGGGACTAGCGGGGGGACGAACGAGCAGTACTTC; j_gene: TRBJ2-7; v_gene: TRBV4-3; abundance: few; d_gene: TRBD2
CDR3aa: CASSTSGGYEQYF; CDR3nt: TGTGCCAGCAGTACTAGCGGGGGATATGAGCAGTACTTC; j_gene: TRBJ2-5; v_gene: TRBV14; abundance: -; d_gene: TRBD2
CDR3aa: CASSERRVGQGGSYEQYF; CDR3nt: TGTGCCAGCAGCGAGCGCAGAGTGGGGCAGGGGGGCTCCTACGAGCAGTACTTC; j_gene: TRBJ2-7; v_gene: TRBV7-8; abundance: -; d_gene: -
CDR3aa: CASTLSGDSYEQYF; CDR3nt: TGTGCCAGCACCCTTAGCGGGGACTCCTACGAGCAGTACTTC; j_gene: TRBJ2-7; v_gene: TRBV7-9; abundance: -; d_gene: TRBD2
CDR3aa: CASSQKSGGAGTDTQYF; CDR3nt: TGCGCCAGCAGCCAAAAAAGCGGGGGGGCCGGCACAGATACGCAGTATTTT; j_gene: TRBJ2-3; v_gene: TRBV4-3; abundance: once; d_gene: TRBD2
CDR3aa: CASSDRDYGNQPQHF; CDR3nt: TGTGCCAGTAGTGACAGGGATTATGGCAATCAGCCCCAGCATTTT; j_gene: TRBJ1-5; v_gene: TRBV19; abundance: -; d_gene: TRBD1
CDR3aa: CASSFSSGSYNEQFF; CDR3nt: TGCGCCAGCAGCTTTTCTAGCGGTTCCTACAATGAGCAGTTCTTC; j_gene: TRBJ2-1; v_gene: TRBV5-1; abundance: -; d_gene: TRBD2
CDR3aa: CASSYGTGAGYGYTF; CDR3nt: TGTGCCAGCAGTTACGGCACAGGGGCCGGCTATGGCTACACCTTC; j_gene: TRBJ1-2; v_gene: TRBV6-5; abundance: -; d_gene: TRBD1
CDR3aa: CASSFVEGVDGYTF; CDR3nt: TGTGCCAGCAGCTTCGTGGAGGGCGTGGATGGCTACACCTTC; j_gene: TRBJ1-2; v_gene: TRBV7-8; abundance: once; d_gene: -
CDR3aa: CASRIARADTQYF; CDR3nt: TGTGCCAGCAGAATCGCCAGGGCAGATACGCAGTATTTT; j_gene: TRBJ2-3; v_gene: TRBV11-3; abundance: -; d_gene: -
CDR3aa: CSAEGAQGSEGTDGYTF; CDR3nt: TGCAGCGCAGAAGGGGCACAGGGGTCTGAAGGAACTGATGGCTACACCTTC; j_gene: TRBJ1-2; v_gene: TRBV29-1; abundance: -; d_gene: TRBD1
CDR3aa: CASSQEGVFGTEAFF; CDR3nt: TGTGCCAGCAGCCAAGAAGGGGTCTTTGGAACTGAAGCTTTCTTT; j_gene: TRBJ1-1; v_gene: TRBV7-2; abundance: -; d_gene: -
CDR3aa: CASSYQSTGELFF; CDR3nt: TGTGCCAGCAGCTACCAGTCCACCGGGGAGCTGTTTTTT; j_gene: TRBJ2-2; v_gene: TRBV9; abundance: -; d_gene: -
CDR3aa: CASRPGTAVYEQYF; CDR3nt: TGCGCCAGCAGACCCGGGACAGCCGTCTACGAGCAGTACTTC; j_gene: TRBJ2-7; v_gene: TRBV5-1; abundance: -; d_gene: TRBD1
CDR3aa: CSVRGGSTNYGYTF; CDR3nt: TGCAGCGTTCGAGGGGGAAGCACCAACTATGGCTACACCTTC; j_gene: TRBJ1-2; v_gene: TRBV29-1; abundance: -; d_gene: -
CDR3aa: CASSLWQGDEKLFF; CDR3nt: TGCGCCAGCAGCTTGTGGCAGGGTGATGAAAAACTGTTTTTT; j_gene: TRBJ1-4; v_gene: TRBV5-1; abundance: -; d_gene: -
CDR3aa: CASSLARPGDTQYF; CDR3nt: TGTGCCAGCAGCTTAGCTAGGCCGGGAGATACGCAGTATTTT; j_gene: TRBJ2-3; v_gene: TRBV7-8; abundance: -; d_gene: -
CDR3aa: CASRLGRTSSYEQYF; CDR3nt: TGTGCCAGCAGACTGGGCCGAACGAGCTCCTACGAGCAGTACTTC; j_gene: TRBJ2-7; v_gene: TRBV6-5; abundance: -; d_gene: -
CDR3aa: CASSQDPPSGGDNEQFF; CDR3nt: TGCGCCAGCAGCCAAGATCCCCCCAGCGGGGGGGACAATGAGCAGTTCTTC; j_gene: TRBJ2-1; v_gene: TRBV4-3; abundance: -; d_gene: TRBD2
CDR3aa: CASSQRLFLEGPSTDTQYF; CDR3nt: TGCGCCAGCAGCCAGCGTCTGTTCTTGGAGGGGCCCAGCACAGATACGCAGTATTTT; j_gene: TRBJ2-3; v_gene: TRBV4-3; abundance: -; d_gene: -
CDR3aa: CASSEGVAGDRDTQYF; CDR3nt: TGTGCCAGCAGTGAAGGGGTAGCGGGGGACAGGGATACGCAGTATTTT; j_gene: TRBJ2-3; v_gene: TRBV2; abundance: -; d_gene: -
CDR3aa: CASSLVPGVAFF; CDR3nt: TGTGCCAGCAGCTTAGTTCCGGGGGTGGCTTTCTTT; j_gene: TRBJ1-1; v_gene: TRBV11-2; abundance: -; d_gene: -
CDR3aa: CASSPRAGADLGELFF; CDR3nt: TGTGCCAGCAGTCCAAGGGCGGGGGCCGATCTCGGGGAGCTGTTTTTT; j_gene: TRBJ2-2; v_gene: TRBV27; abundance: -; d_gene: -
CDR3aa: CASSFGTGSPTYEQYF; CDR3nt: TGTGCCAGCAGTTTTGGGACAGGCAGCCCTACCTACGAGCAGTACTTC; j_gene: TRBJ2-7; v_gene: TRBV27; abundance: -; d_gene: TRBD1
CDR3aa: CASSLRAPGNEQFF; CDR3nt: TGTGCCAGCAGCTTAAGGGCCCCGGGGAATGAGCAGTTCTTC; j_gene: TRBJ2-1; v_gene: TRBV11-2; abundance: -; d_gene: -
CDR3aa: CAWSVASGGADEQFF; CDR3nt: TGTGCCTGGAGTGTAGCCAGCGGGGGGGCCGATGAGCAGTTCTTC; j_gene: TRBJ2-1; v_gene: TRBV30; abundance: once; d_gene: TRBD2
CDR3aa: CASSQEAGGTDTQYF; CDR3nt: TGCGCCAGCAGCCAAGAAGCGGGGGGGACAGATACGCAGTATTTT; j_gene: TRBJ2-3; v_gene: TRBV4-1; abundance: once; d_gene: TRBD2
CDR3aa: CASSPTSGGYSYEQYF; CDR3nt: TGCGCCAGCAGTCCGACTAGCGGGGGGTACTCCTACGAGCAGTACTTC; j_gene: TRBJ2-7; v_gene: TRBV4-1; abundance: -; d_gene: TRBD2
CDR3aa: CASSSTGVRGYTF; CDR3nt: TGTGCCAGCAGTTCGACAGGGGTTAGAGGCTACACCTTC; j_gene: TRBJ1-2; v_gene: TRBV27; abundance: -; d_gene: TRBD1
CDR3aa: CAWSSGTGGIQPQHF; CDR3nt: TGTGCCTGGAGTTCCGGGACAGGGGGGATTCAGCCCCAGCATTTT; j_gene: TRBJ1-5; v_gene: TRBV30; abundance: medium-sized; d_gene: TRBD1
CDR3aa: CASRKTGNTEAFF; CDR3nt: TGTGCCAGCCGTAAGACAGGGAACACTGAAGCTTTCTTT; j_gene: TRBJ1-1; v_gene: TRBV27; abundance: -; d_gene: -
CDR3aa: CASSPSMNTEAFF; CDR3nt: TGTGCCAGCAGTCCTTCTATGAACACTGAAGCTTTCTTT; j_gene: TRBJ1-1; v_gene: TRBV14; abundance: -; d_gene: -
CDR3aa: CASSPGPRSYNEQFF; CDR3nt: TGTGCCAGCAGCCCCGGCCCTAGATCCTACAATGAGCAGTTCTTC; j_gene: TRBJ2-1; v_gene: TRBV6-4; abundance: -; d_gene: -
CDR3aa: CASSWDRVNTEAFF; CDR3nt: TGCGCCAGCAGCTGGGACAGAGTGAACACTGAAGCTTTCTTT; j_gene: TRBJ1-1; v_gene: TRBV5-1; abundance: once; d_gene: TRBD1
CDR3aa: CASSPTTGVEAFF; CDR3nt: TGTGCCAGCAGCCCCACAACAGGGGTAGAAGCTTTCTTT; j_gene: TRBJ1-1; v_gene: TRBV5-4; abundance: -; d_gene: TRBD1
CDR3aa: CASTTPGWGQFF; CDR3nt: TGTGCCAGCACCACCCCGGGGTGGGGGCAGTTCTTC; j_gene: TRBJ2-1; v_gene: TRBV7-9; abundance: -; d_gene: -
CDR3aa: CASSGKSMNTEAFF; CDR3nt: TGTGCCAGCTCCGGGAAGAGTATGAACACTGAAGCTTTCTTT; j_gene: TRBJ1-1; v_gene: TRBV18; abundance: -; d_gene: -
CDR3aa: CASSLVASPLHF; CDR3nt: TGTGCCAGCAGTTTAGTAGCTTCACCCCTCCACTTT; j_gene: TRBJ1-6; v_gene: TRBV27; abundance: -; d_gene: -
CDR3aa: CASSVPGQGTETQYF; CDR3nt: TGTGCCAGCAGCGTTCCAGGACAGGGAACGGAGACCCAGTACTTC; j_gene: TRBJ2-5; v_gene: TRBV9; abundance: -; d_gene: TRBD1
CDR3aa: CASSLAGGPADTQYF; CDR3nt: TGTGCCAGCAGCTTAGCGGGGGGGCCGGCAGATACGCAGTATTTT; j_gene: TRBJ2-3; v_gene: TRBV7-6; abundance: -; d_gene: -
CDR3aa: CASSGGGTTYEQYF; CDR3nt: TGTGCCAGCAGCGGAGGAGGGACGACCTACGAGCAGTACTTC; j_gene: TRBJ2-7; v_gene: TRBV7-9; abundance: -; d_gene: -
CDR3aa: CASSQDFIGRAAGVYEQYF; CDR3nt: TGCGCCAGCAGCCAAGATTTTATCGGGCGGGCAGCGGGGGTCTACGAGCAGTACTTC; j_gene: TRBJ2-7; v_gene: TRBV4-3; abundance: -; d_gene: TRBD2
CDR3aa: CASSSYLAGGLGANGLTF; CDR3nt: TGTGCCAGCAGCTCGTACCTGGCGGGGGGTCTCGGGGCCAACGGCCTGACTTTC; j_gene: TRBJ2-6; v_gene: TRBV11-2; abundance: -; d_gene: TRBD2
CDR3aa: CASSSGGTHYGYTF; CDR3nt: TGTGCCAGCAGTTCAGGTGGGACACACTATGGCTACACCTTC; j_gene: TRBJ1-2; v_gene: TRBV7-9; abundance: -; d_gene: -
CDR3aa: CAGANSNQPQHF; CDR3nt: TGTGCCGGGGCCAATAGCAATCAGCCCCAGCATTTT; j_gene: TRBJ1-5; v_gene: TRBV6-6; abundance: -; d_gene: -
CDR3aa: CASSVTGNTEAFF; CDR3nt: TGTGCCAGCAGCGTTACAGGGAACACTGAAGCTTTCTTT; j_gene: TRBJ1-1; v_gene: TRBV6-5; abundance: -; d_gene: -
CDR3aa: CASSPFGGGANNEQFF; CDR3nt: TGTGCCAGCTCACCATTTGGCGGGGGGGCTAACAATGAGCAGTTCTTC; j_gene: TRBJ2-1; v_gene: TRBV18; abundance: -; d_gene: TRBD2